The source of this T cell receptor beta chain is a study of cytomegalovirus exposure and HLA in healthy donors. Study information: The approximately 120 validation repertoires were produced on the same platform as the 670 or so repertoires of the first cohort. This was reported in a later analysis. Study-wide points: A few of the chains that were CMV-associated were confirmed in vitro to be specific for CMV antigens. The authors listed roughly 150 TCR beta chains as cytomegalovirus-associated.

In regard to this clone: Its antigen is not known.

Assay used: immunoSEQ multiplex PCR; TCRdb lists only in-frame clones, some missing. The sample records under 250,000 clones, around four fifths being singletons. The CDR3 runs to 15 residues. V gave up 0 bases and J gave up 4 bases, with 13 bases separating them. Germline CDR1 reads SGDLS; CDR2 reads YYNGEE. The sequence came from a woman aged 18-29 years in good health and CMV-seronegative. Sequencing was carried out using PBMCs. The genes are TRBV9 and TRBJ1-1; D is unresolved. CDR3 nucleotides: TGTGCCAGCAGCGTAGGTGTGGGTTGGGGCACTGAAGCTTTCTTT. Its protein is CASSVGVGWGTEAFF.